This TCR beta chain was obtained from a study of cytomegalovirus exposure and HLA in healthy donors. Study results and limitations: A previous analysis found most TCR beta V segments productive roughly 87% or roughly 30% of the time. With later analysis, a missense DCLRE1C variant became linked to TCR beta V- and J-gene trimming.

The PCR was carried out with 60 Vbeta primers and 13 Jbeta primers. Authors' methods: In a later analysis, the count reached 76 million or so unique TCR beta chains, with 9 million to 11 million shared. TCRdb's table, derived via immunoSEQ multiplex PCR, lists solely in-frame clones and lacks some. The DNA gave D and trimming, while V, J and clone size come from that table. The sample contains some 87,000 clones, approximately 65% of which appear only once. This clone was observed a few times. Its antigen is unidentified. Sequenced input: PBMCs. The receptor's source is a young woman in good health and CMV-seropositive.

The CDR3 sequence is CASSPQGTEAFF. In DNA form, the CDR3 reads TGTGCCAGCAGCCCCCAGGGCACTGAAGCTTTCTTT. V usage is TRBV9 and J usage is TRBJ1-1, with a tentative D call TRBD1 (5 bases). Between the trimmed V and J ends, which lost 4 bases and 4 bases, there was a span of 8 bases. The CDR3 sequence is 12 residues long. Germline lookup yields CDR1 SGDLS and CDR2 YYNGEE.